The source of this T cell receptor beta chain is a study of T cell clonality in common variable immunodeficiency. General study findings and limits: Fewer deletions and N-nucleotide insertions were reportedly seen in common variable immunodeficiency TCR beta sequences.

Profiled with immunoSEQ multiplex PCR; TCRdb holds only in-frame clones, not every one. The sample is made up of about 8,000 clones, none counted only once. CVID subjects had received replacement immunoglobulin for at least one year. Each donor provided about 4.5 to 8.5 ml of heparinized whole blood. Remarks on this clone: Its antigen is undetermined. Sequencing ends 3 residues short of the CDR3 end; the germline J gene provides the rest.

The V segment lost 6 bases and the J segment 9 bases; nucleotides outside the gene matches: 8. This CDR3 has 13 residues. Germline V gene data show CDR1 as SGHTA and CDR2 as FQGTGA. The rearrangement joins TRBV7-3 to TRBJ2-1; 7 nucleotides line up with TRBD2. The TCR originated in a human donor with common variable immunodeficiency. The sequenced sample was peripheral blood mononuclear cells. The sequenced CDR3 bases are TGTGCCAGCAGTCATGGACTAGGTCGTGAG. It specifies CASSHGLGRE. The full CDR3 protein is CASSHGLGREQFF.